This T cell receptor (beta chain) comes out of a study of shared clonotypes between healthy human individuals. Broader study findings: Memory subsets generally showed lower estimated richness than naive subsets. Represented genetic and exposure-history diversity was restricted by having few donors.

As for this clone: The antigen is not known.

The repertoire was sequenced with immunoSEQ multiplex PCR; TCRdb's copy has only in-frame clones and lacks some. The sample holds some 2.1 million clones, approximately 94% seen once. CD8 cells classed as naive were CD45RO-negative and positively selected for CCR7, excluding terminally differentiated effector memory CD45RA+ cells. This receptor was identified in a man between 18 and 35 years old in good health. Sequencing was done on a sample of naive CD8+ T cells sorted from blood.

The DNA for the CDR3 is TGCGCCACCACGGGACAGGGGAACTATGGCTACACCTTC. Its protein is CATTGQGNYGYTF. The chain carries TRBV4-3 and TRBJ1-2, with 10 nucleotides matching TRBD1. V shed 10 bases and J 2 bases; nucleotides not matched to a gene: 4. In germline, CDR1 is LGHNA, CDR2 YSLEER. The CDR3 covers 13 residues.